This is a list of T cell receptor beta chains from one sample in a study of T cell responses to AZD1222 COVID-19 vaccine. Measured with immunoSEQ multiplex PCR; TCRdb has only the in-frame clones, and not every one. This repertoire shows about 84,000 clones, 70% to 90% found once; its top ten account for 10%. The source was peripheral blood, collected 28 days after the second AZD1222 dose. The source of these receptors is an adult who received the AZD1222 COVID-19 vaccine. The CDR3 runs from the conserved cysteine through the conserved F or W. The D gene is left open where the match is weak. Where a row states a size, it is once, few, many or the class of an expanded clone; other rows omit it.

clone_size,j_call,cdr3_length,d_call,v_call,cdr3_aa,cdr3_nt
NA,TRBJ1-4,17,NA,TRBV10-3,CAISESSVAATNEKLFF,TGTGCCATCAGTGAGTCCTCCGTGGCAGCGACTAATGAAAAACTGTTTTTT
NA,TRBJ1-2,12,NA,TRBV9,CASKKGGYGYTF,TGTGCCAGCAAGAAGGGGGGCTATGGCTACACCTTC
NA,TRBJ2-7,15,TRBD1,TRBV9,CASSVGTGDLGEQYF,TGTGCCAGCAGCGTAGGGACAGGGGATCTCGGCGAGCAGTACTTC
NA,TRBJ2-3,16,TRBD2,TRBV29-1,CSVEGGAGEGTDTQYF,TGCAGCGTTGAAGGAGGAGCGGGGGAGGGTACAGATACGCAGTATTTT
NA,TRBJ2-5,17,TRBD2,TRBV5-6,CASSLGPAGGPRETQYF,TGTGCCAGCAGCTTGGGCCCAGCGGGGGGGCCTCGAGAGACCCAGTACTTC
NA,TRBJ2-7,16,TRBD1,TRBV7-6,CASAAARDRATYEQYF,TGTGCCAGCGCAGCGGCCCGGGACAGGGCAACCTACGAGCAGTACTTC
NA,TRBJ2-1,18,TRBD2,TRBV7-8,CASSSPGLAGGMNNEQFF,TGTGCCAGCAGCTCACCGGGACTAGCGGGGGGGATGAACAATGAGCAGTTCTTC
NA,TRBJ2-2,15,NA,TRBV10-2,CAISQGGLGTGELFF,TGCGCCATCTCGCAGGGGGGGCTCGGGACCGGGGAGCTGTTTTTT
NA,TRBJ2-3,16,NA,TRBV3-1/TRBV3-2,CASSQDGNAGTDTQYF,TGTGCCAGCAGCCAAGATGGGAACGCCGGCACAGATACGCAGTATTTT
few,TRBJ2-2,14,TRBD1,TRBV18,CASQWTGDTGELFF,TGTGCCAGCCAATGGACAGGGGACACCGGGGAGCTGTTTTTT
NA,TRBJ1-5,12,NA,TRBV30,CAVGEFNQPQHF,TGTGCTGTAGGGGAGTTTAATCAGCCCCAGCATTTT
few,TRBJ1-5,17,NA,TRBV28,CASSPPVIVLSNQPQHF,TGTGCCAGCAGTCCCCCCGTCATAGTGTTAAGCAATCAGCCCCAGCATTTT
NA,TRBJ2-7,15,TRBD2,TRBV7-9,CASSPLAGALYEQYF,TGTGCCAGCAGCCCATTAGCGGGGGCCCTCTACGAGCAGTACTTC
NA,TRBJ1-5,13,NA,TRBV7-2,CASSLDLNQPQHF,TGTGCCAGCAGCTTAGACCTTAATCAGCCCCAGCATTTT
NA,TRBJ2-6,18,NA,TRBV28,CASSFAVTAYSGANVLTF,TGTGCCAGCAGTTTTGCGGTAACAGCCTACTCTGGGGCCAACGTCCTGACTTTC
NA,TRBJ1-5,14,NA,TRBV25-1,CASSERWLNQPQHF,TGTGCCAGCAGTGAAAGGTGGCTAAATCAGCCCCAGCATTTT
NA,TRBJ2-7,14,NA,TRBV27,CASSLFSAAYEQYF,TGTGCCAGCAGTTTATTTTCAGCCGCCTACGAGCAGTACTTC
NA,TRBJ1-1,11,NA,TRBV3-1/TRBV3-2,CASKGFTEAFF,TGTGCCAGCAAGGGGTTCACTGAAGCTTTCTTT
NA,TRBJ1-1,15,NA,TRBV28,CASSLSGARDTEAFF,TGTGCCAGCAGTTTATCGGGGGCGAGGGACACTGAAGCTTTCTTT
NA,TRBJ2-7,17,NA,TRBV28,CASSLSRWRGIDYEQYF,TGTGCCAGCAGTTTATCCCGGTGGAGGGGAATAGACTACGAGCAGTACTTC
once,TRBJ1-4,22,NA,TRBV24-1,CATRRDQLIPRGRIIGNEKLFF,TGTGCCACCAGGAGGGACCAGCTAATCCCCCGGGGGCGGATTATCGGGAATGAAAAACTGTTTTTT
NA,TRBJ2-5,13,TRBD1,TRBV25-1,CASRTGGKETQYF,TGTGCCAGCAGGACAGGGGGTAAAGAGACCCAGTACTTC
NA,TRBJ1-1,15,NA,TRBV4-1,CASSQVGVGFTEAFF,TGCGCCAGCAGCCAAGTTGGTGTCGGTTTCACTGAAGCTTTCTTT
NA,TRBJ1-1,17,TRBD1,TRBV19,CASRFGTGGADGLEAFF,TGTGCCAGTAGATTCGGGACAGGGGGCGCCGATGGCCTTGAAGCTTTCTTT
once,TRBJ2-3,16,TRBD2,TRBV2,CASSLPGLDFTDTQYF,TGTGCCAGCAGTCTCCCGGGACTAGACTTCACAGATACGCAGTATTTT